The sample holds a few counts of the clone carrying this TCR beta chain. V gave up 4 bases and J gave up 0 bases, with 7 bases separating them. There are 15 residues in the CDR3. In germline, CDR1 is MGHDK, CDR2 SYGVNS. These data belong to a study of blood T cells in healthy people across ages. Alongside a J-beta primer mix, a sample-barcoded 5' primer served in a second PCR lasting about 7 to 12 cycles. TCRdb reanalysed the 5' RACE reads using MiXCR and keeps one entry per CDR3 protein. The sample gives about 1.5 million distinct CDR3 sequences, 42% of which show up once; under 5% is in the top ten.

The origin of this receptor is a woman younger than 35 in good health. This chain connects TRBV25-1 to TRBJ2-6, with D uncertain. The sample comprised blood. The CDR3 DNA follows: TGTGCCAGCAGTGGACGATACTCTGGGGCCAACGTCCTGACTTTC. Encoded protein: CASSGRYSGANVLTF.